This TCR beta chain was sequenced in a study of tissue T cells after allogeneic stem cell transplantation. Time point reported: mouse harvest day 14 after allogeneic transplant. Tail vein injection delivered 10^7 T-cell-depleted bone marrow cells and 10^6 splenic CD5+ T cells. Details on this clone: The genes and germline here are from mouse.

Clones were read by immunoSEQ multiplex PCR, and TCRdb kept only the in-frame ones, dropping some. The data contain 7,800 or so clones, approximately 35% of them seen just once; the ten biggest clones take up more than 2.5%. This clonotype was obtained from a female BALB/c mouse given C57BL/6 T cells with graft-versus-host disease after an allogeneic hematopoietic cell transplant. What was sequenced was skin.

The covered CDR3 bases are TGTGCCAGCAGCTTAGACAGAAATTCTGGAAATACGCTCTAT. Translating it yields CASSLDRNSGNTLY. The whole CDR3 sequence reads CASSLDRNSGNTLYF. The chain couples TRBV3 to TRBJ1-3; no firm D call. The read ends 1 residue early relative to the CDR3; the germline J gene fills the gap. V dropped 1 base and J dropped 0 bases, with 7 bases sitting between them. The CDR3 has 15 residues. The germline CDR1 and CDR2 sequences are SNHLY and FYNGKV (reference sequence).